This T cell receptor beta chain was observed in a study of T cell repertoires and HLA-DP antigens. Overall study findings and caveats: Previously undetected clones averaged about 33% and 55% against the two alleles respectively.

A note on this clone: Its antigen is unidentified.

Clones were read by immunoSEQ multiplex PCR, and TCRdb kept only the in-frame ones, dropping some. Of some 120,000 clones listed, about 92% were seen once; the top ten hold approximately 0.29%. This receptor was taken from a woman under 30 in good health and CMV-seronegative. The sequencing input was CD4+ T cells from PBMCs.

CDR3 bases: TGTGCCAGCAGCCAGGGGGCAGGCAATCAGCCCCAGCATTTT. Protein product: CASSQGAGNQPQHF. This chain joins TRBV6-6 and TRBJ1-5; 8 positions match TRBD1. Germline lookup yields CDR1 MNHNY and CDR2 SVGAGI (reference sequence). V gave up 6 bases and J gave up 2 bases; unmatched junction bases: 3. This CDR3 is built from 14 residues.